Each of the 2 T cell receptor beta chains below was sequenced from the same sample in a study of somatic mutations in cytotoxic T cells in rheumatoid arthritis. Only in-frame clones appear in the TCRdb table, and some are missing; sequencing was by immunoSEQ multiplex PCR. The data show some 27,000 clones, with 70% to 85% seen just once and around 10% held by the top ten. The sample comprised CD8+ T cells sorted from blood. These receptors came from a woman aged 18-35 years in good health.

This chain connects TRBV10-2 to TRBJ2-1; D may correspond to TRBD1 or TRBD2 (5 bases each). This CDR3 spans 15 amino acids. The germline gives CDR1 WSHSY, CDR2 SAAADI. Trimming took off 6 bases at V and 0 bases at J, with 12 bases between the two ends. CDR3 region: CASSVRGASYNEQFF. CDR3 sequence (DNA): TGCGCCAGCAGCGTTAGAGGGGCCTCCTACAATGAGCAGTTCTTC.

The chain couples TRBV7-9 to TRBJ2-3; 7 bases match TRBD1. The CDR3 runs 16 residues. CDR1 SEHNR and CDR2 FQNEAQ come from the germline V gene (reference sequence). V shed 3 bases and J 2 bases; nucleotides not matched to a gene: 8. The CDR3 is CASSFAQGHDTDTQYF. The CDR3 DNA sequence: TGTGCCAGCAGCTTTGCACAGGGGCATGACACAGATACGCAGTATTTT.